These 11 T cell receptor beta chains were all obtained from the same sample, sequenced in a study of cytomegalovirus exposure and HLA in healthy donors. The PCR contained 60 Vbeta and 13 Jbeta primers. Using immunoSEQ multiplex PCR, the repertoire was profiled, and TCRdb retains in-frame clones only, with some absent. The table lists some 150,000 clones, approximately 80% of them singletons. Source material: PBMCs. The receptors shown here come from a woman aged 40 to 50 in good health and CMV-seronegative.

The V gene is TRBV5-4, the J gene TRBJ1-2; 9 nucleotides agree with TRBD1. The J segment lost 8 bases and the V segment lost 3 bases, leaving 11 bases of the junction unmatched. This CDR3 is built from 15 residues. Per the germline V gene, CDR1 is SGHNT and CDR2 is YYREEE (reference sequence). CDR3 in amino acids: CASSYVPGQGRGYTF. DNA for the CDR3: TGTGCCAGCAGCTACGTCCCGGGACAGGGTAGAGGCTACACCTTC.

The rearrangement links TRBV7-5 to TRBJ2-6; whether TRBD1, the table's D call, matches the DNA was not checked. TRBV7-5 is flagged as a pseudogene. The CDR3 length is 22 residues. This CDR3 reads CVRSLSVGQSNILSSGANVLTF. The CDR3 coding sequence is TGTGTCAGAAGCTTATCCGTGGGACAGAGTAACATCTTGAGCTCTGGGGCCAACGTCCTGACTTTC.

The DNA of the CDR3 is TGTGCCAGCAGCTTAGGTATCTTCACTGAAGCTTTCTTT. Amino acid sequence: CASSLGIFTEAFF. The V call is TRBV7-8, the J call TRBJ1-1; D remains unclear. CDR3 length: 13 amino acids. V was cut by 1 base and J by 4 bases, with 7 bases left in between. CDR1 SGHVS and CDR2 FQNEAQ come from the germline V gene.

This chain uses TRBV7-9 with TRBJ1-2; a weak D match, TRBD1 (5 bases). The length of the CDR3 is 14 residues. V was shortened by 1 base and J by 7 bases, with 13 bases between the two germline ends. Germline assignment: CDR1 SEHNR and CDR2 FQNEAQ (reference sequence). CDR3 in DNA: TGTGCCAGCAGCTTAGGGCCGGGGAGGGGTGGCTACACCTTC. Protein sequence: CASSLGPGRGGYTF.

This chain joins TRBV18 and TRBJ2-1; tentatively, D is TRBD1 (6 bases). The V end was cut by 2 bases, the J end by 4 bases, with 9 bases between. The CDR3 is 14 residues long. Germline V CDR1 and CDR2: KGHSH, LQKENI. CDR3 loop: CASSPYRAYNEQFF. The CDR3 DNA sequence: TGTGCCAGCTCACCATACAGGGCGTACAATGAGCAGTTCTTC.

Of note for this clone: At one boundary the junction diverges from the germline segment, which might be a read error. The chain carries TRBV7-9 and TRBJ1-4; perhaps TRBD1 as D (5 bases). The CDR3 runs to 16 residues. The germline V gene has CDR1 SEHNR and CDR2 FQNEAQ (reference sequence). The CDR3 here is CSSSLEWGRAFEKLFF. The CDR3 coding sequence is TGTTCCAGCAGCTTAGAGTGGGGCAGGGCATTTGAAAAACTGTTTTTT. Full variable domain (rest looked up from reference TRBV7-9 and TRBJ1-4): DTGVSQNPRHKITKRGQNVTFRCDPISEHNRLYWYRQTLGQGPEFLTYFQNEAQLEKSRLLSDRFSAERPKGSFSTLEIQRTEQGDSAMYLCSSSLEWGRAFEKLFFGSGTQLSVL.

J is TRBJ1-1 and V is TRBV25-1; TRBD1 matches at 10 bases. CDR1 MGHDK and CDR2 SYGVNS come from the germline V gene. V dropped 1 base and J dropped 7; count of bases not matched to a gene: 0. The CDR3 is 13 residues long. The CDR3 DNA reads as TGTGCCAGCAGTGAATGGACAGGGGGTGAAGCTTTCTTT. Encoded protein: CASSEWTGGEAFF.

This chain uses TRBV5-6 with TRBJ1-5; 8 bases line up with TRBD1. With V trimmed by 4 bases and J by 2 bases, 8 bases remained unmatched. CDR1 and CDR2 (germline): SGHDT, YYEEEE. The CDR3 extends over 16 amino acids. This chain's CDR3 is CASSPRGRWGNQPQHF. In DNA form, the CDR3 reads TGTGCCAGCAGCCCCAGGGGGCGTTGGGGCAATCAGCCCCAGCATTTT.

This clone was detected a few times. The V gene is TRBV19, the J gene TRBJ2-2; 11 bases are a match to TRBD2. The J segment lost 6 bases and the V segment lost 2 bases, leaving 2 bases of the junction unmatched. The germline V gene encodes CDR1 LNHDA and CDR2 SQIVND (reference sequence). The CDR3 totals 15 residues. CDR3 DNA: TGTGCCAGTAGTATAACACTAGCGGGAGCCGGGGAGCTGTTTTTT. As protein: CASSITLAGAGELFF.

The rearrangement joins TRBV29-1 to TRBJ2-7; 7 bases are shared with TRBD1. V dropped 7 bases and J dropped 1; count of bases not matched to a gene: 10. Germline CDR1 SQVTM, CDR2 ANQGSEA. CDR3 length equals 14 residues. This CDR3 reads CSGRKAGGSYEQYF. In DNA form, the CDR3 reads TGCAGCGGCAGAAAGGCAGGGGGATCCTACGAGCAGTACTTC.

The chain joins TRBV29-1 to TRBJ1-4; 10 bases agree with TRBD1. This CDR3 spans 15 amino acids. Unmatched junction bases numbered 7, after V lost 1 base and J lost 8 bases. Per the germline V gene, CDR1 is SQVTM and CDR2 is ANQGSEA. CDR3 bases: TGCAGCGTTGAAGCGAGGGACAGGGGAGGCGAAAAACTGTTTTTT. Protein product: CSVEARDRGGEKLFF. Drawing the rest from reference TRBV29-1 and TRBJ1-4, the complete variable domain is SAVISQKPSRDICQRGTSLTIQCQVDSQVTMMFWYRQQPGQSLTLIATANQGSEATYESGFVIDKFPISRPNLTFSTLTVSNMSPEDSSIYLCSVEARDRGGEKLFFGSGTQLSVL.